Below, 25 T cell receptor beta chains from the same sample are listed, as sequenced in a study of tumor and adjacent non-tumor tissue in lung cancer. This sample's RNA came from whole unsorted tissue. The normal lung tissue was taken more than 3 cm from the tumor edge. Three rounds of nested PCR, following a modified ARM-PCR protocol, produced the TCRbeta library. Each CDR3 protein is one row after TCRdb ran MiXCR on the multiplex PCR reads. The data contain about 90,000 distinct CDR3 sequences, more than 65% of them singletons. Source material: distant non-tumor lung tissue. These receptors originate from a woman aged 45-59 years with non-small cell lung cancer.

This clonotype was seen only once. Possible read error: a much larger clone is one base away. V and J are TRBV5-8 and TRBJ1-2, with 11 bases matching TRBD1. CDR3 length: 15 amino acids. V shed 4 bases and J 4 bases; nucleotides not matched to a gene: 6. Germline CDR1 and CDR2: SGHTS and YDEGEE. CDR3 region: CASSEGQGDTYGYTF. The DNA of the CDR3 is TGTGCCAGCAGCGAGGGACAGGGGGACACCTATGGCTACACCTTC.

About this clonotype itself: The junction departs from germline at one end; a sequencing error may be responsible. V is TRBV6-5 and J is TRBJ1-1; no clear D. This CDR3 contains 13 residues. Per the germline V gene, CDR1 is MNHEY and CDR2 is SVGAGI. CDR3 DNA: TGTGCCCCCGTACGGCAGGTGAACACTGAAGCCTTCTTT. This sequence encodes CAPVRQVNTEAFF.

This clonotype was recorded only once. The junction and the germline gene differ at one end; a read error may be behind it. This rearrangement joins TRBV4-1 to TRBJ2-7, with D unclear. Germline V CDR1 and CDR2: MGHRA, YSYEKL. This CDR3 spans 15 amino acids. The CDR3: CASSQRETNSYEQYF. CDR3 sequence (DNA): TGCGCCAGCAGCCAACGCGAGACGAACTCCTATGAGCAGTACTTC.

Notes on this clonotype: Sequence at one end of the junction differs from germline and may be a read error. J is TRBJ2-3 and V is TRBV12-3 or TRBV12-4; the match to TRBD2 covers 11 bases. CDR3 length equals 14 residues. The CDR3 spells CASSPGLAEDTLYF. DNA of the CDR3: TGTGCCAGCAGCCCGGGACTAGCGGAAGACACGCTGTATTTT.

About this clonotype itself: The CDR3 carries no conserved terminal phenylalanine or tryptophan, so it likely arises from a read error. In DNA form, the CDR3 reads TGTGCCAGCTTTGCGTCCGGACTAAGCTCTGGGGCCAACGTCCTGACTATC. Translated, it gives CASFASGLSSGANVLTI. The V call is TRBV6-6, the J call TRBJ2-6, with a weak D call TRBD2 (6 bases). The CDR3 extends over 17 amino acids. V lost 8 bases and J lost 0, with 17 bases in between. CDR1 MNHNY and CDR2 SVGAGI come from the germline V gene (reference sequence).

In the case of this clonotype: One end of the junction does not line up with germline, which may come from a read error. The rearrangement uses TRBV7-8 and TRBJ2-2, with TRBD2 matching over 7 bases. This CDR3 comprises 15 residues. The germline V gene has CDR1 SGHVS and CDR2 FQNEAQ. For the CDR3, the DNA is TGTGCTAGCAGCCATCCGGGAGGAATCGCTGGGGAGCTGTTTTTT. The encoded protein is CASSHPGGIAGELFF.

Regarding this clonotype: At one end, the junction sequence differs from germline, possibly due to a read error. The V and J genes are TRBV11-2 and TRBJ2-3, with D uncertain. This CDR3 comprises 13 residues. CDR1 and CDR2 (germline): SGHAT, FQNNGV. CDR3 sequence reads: CDSSLGPDDTQYF. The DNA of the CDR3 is TGTGACAGCAGCTTAGGGCCGGATGATACGCAGTATTTT.

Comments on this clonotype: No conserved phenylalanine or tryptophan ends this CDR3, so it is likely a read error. CDR3 region: CISSRLGHRLTGELFY. CDR3 sequence (DNA): TGTATCAGCAGTCGACTTGGACACAGGCTAACCGGGGAGCTGTTTTAT. This chain uses TRBV6-2 or TRBV6-3 with TRBJ2-2, with TRBD1 as a possible D gene (5 bases). Germline loops: CDR1 MNHEY, CDR2 SVGEGT. This CDR3 is 16 amino acids long.

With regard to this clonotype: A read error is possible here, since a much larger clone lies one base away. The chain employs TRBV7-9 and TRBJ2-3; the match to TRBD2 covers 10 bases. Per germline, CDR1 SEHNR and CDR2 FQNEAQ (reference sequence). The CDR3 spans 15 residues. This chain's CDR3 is CACSPGLAGVDTQYF. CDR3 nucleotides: TGTGCCTGCAGCCCTGGGCTAGCGGGAGTAGATACGCAGTATTTT.

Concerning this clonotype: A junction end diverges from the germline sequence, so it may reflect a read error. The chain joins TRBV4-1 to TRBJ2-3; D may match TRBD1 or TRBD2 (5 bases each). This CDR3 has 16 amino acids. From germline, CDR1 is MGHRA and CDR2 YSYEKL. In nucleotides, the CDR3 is TGCGCCAGAAGCCGCGGATGGATGGGGGGCACAGATACGCAGTATTTT. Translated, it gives CARSRGWMGGTDTQYF.

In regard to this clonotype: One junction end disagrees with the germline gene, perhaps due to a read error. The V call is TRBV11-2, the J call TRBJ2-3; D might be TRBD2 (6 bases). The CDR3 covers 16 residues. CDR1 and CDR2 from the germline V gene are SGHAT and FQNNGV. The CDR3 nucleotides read TGTGCCAGCAACTCGTGGGGCCAGCTAGCGACAGATACTCAGTATTTT. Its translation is CASNSWGQLATDTQYF.

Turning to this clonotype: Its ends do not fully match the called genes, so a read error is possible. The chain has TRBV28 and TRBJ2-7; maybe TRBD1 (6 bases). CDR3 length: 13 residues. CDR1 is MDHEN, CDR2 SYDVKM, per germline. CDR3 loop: CASSPTRGYKQYF. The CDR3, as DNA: TGTGCCAGCAGCCCCACCAGGGGCTACAAGCAGTACTTC.

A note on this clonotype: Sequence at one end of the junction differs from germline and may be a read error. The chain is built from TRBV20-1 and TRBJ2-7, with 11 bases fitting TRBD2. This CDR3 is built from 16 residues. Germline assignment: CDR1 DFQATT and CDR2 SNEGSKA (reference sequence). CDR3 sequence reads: CSASPQGIAGGYEQCF. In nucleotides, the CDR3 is TGCAGTGCTAGCCCCCAGGGAATAGCGGGGGGGTACGAGCAGTGCTTC.

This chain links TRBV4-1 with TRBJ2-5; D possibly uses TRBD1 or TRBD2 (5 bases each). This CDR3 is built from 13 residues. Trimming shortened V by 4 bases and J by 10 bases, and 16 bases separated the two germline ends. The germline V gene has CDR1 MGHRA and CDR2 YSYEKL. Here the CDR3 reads CASSPGTQGIQYF. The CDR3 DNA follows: TGCGCCAGCAGCCCGGGGACCCAAGGGATCCAGTACTTC.

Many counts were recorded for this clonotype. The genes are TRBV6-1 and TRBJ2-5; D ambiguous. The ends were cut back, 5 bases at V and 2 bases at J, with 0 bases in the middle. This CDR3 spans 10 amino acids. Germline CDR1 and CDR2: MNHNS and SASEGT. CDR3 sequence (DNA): TGTGCCAGCAGTCAAGAGACCCAGTACTTC. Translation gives CASSQETQYF.

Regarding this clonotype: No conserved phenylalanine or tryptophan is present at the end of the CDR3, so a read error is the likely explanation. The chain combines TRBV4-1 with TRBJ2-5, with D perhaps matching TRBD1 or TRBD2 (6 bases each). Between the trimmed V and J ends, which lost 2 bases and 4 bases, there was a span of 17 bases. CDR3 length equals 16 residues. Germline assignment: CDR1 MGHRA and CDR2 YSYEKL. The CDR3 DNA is TGCGCCAGCAGCCAACCGACTAGTGGGGGCCGAGAGACCCAGTACTAC. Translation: CASSQPTSGGRETQYY.

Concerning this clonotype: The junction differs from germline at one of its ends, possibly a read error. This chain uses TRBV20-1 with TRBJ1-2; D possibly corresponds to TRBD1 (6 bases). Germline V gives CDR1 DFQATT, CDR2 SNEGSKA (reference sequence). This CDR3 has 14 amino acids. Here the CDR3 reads CKANQNREVEGYTF. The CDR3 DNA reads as TGCAAGGCTAATCAAAACAGGGAAGTGGAAGGCTATACCTTC.

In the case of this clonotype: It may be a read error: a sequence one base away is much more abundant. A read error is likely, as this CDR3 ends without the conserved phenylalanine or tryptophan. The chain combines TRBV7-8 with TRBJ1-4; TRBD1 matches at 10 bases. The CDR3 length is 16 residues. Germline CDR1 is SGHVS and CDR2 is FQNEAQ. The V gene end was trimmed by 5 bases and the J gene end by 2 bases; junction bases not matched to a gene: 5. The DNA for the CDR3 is TGTGCCAGCAGCCGGGACAGGGGCAGTACTAATGAAAAACTGTTTTAT. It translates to CASSRDRGSTNEKLFY.

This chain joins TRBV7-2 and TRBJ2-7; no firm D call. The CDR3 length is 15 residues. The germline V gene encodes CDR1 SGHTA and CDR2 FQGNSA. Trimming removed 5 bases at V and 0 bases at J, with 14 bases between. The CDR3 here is CASSKDVGSSYEQYV. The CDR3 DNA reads TGTGCCAGCAGCAAGGACGTCGGTAGCTCCTACGAGCAGTACGTC.

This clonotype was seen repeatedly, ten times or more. The CDR3 loop is CASSQTGTASNEQFF. The CDR3, as DNA: TGTGCCAGCAGCCAAACCGGGACAGCATCCAATGAGCAGTTCTTC. This rearrangement joins TRBV4-2 to TRBJ2-1, with 7 bases identical to TRBD1. CDR3 length: 15 residues. The germline CDR1 and CDR2 sequences are LGHNA and YNFKEQ. Unmatched junction bases numbered 7, after V lost 2 bases and J lost 6 bases.

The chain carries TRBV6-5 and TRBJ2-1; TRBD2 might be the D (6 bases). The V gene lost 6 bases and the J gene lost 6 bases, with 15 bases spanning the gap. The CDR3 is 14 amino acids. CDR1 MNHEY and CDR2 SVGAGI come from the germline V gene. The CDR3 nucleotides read TGTGCCAGCAGGGAGACTGGAGGGTTCAATGAGCAGTTCTTC. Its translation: CASRETGGFNEQFF.

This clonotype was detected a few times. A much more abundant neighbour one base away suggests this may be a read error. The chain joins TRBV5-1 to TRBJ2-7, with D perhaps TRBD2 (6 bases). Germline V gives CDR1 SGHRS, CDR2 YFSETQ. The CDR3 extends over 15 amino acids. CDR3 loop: CASRRLDGPSYDQYF. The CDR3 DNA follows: TGCGCCAGCAGGAGACTAGACGGACCCTCCTACGATCAGTACTTC. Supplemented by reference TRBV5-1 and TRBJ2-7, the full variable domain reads KAGVTQTPRYLIKTRGQQVTLSCSPISGHRSVSWYQQTPGQGLQFLFEYFSETQRNKGNFPGRFSGRQFSNSRSEMNVSTLELGDSALYLCASRRLDGPSYDQYFGPGTRLTVT.

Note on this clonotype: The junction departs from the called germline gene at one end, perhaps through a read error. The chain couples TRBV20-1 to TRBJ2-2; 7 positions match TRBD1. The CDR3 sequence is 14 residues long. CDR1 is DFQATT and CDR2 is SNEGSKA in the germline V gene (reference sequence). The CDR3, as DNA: TGCAGTGCTACAACAGACAGGGCGACCGGGGAGTTGTTTTTT. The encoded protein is CSATTDRATGELFF.

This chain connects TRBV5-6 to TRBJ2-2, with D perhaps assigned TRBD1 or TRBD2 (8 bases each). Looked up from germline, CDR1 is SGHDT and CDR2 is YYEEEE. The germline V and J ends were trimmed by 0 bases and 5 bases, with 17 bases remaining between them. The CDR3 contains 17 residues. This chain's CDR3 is CASSLEGSGTGTGELFF. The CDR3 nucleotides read TGTGCCAGCAGCTTGGAGGGTAGCGGGACAGGTACCGGGGAGCTGTTTTTT.

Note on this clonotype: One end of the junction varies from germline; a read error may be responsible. In DNA form, the CDR3 reads TGTGCCAGCAGTGAATCATCGCAGCTTCAAGAGACTCAGTACTTC. Amino acid sequence: CASSESSQLQETQYF. V gene TRBV2 combines with J gene TRBJ2-5, with D hard to call. Germline V lookup: CDR1 SNHLY, CDR2 FYNNEI. The CDR3 consists of 15 residues. Supplemented by reference TRBV2 and TRBJ2-5, the full variable domain reads EPEVTQTPSHQVTQMGQEVILRCVPISNHLYFYWYRQILGQKVEFLVSFYNNEISEKSEIFDDQFSVERPDGSNFTLKIRSTKLEDSAMYFCASSESSQLQETQYFGPGTRLLVL.